This record looks at one T cell receptor (beta chain) sequence and its context. Its antigen remains unknown. Using its own MiXCR run on the 5' RACE reads, TCRdb lists one record per CDR3 protein. The data contain 800,000 to 900,000 distinct CDR3 sequences, 12% of them singletons. This entry is derived from a study of CD8 T cells in ankylosing spondylitis. Study-wide findings and caveats: Ankylosing spondylitis blood seemed to carry a telltale TCR beta motif made of fewer than 10 highly homologous variants.

V was clipped by 2 bases and J by 5 bases, with 7 bases between them. The CDR3 length is 13 residues. Sample: blood, either unsorted or a sorted T cell fraction (not recorded which). This TCR derives from a male donor with ankylosing spondylitis. This rearrangement joins TRBV12-3 or TRBV12-4 to TRBJ1-5, with D perhaps matching TRBD1 (5 bases). The CDR3 DNA follows: TGTGCCAGCAGTTTATTGACAGATCAGCCCCAGCATTTT. Its translation is CASSLLTDQPQHF.